Below, 26 T cell receptor beta chains from the same sample are listed, as sequenced in a study of T cells in Graves' hyperthyroidism and ophthalmopathy. RNA transcripts gave rise to amplified TCR beta CDR3 regions. TCR CDR3 regions were first amplified by RT-PCR with HTBI primers. A single record per CDR3 protein comes from TCRdb applying MiXCR to the multiplex PCR reads. There are approximately 590,000 distinct CDR3 sequences in the sample; less than 20% occur only once, and roughly 6.6% lies in the top ten. Sequencing was performed on blood. Receptors originate from a woman in her 30s with Graves' hyperthyroidism.

A few counts support this clonotype. J is TRBJ2-3 and V is TRBV4-1, with D possibly matching TRBD2 (6 bases). In germline, CDR1 is MGHRA, CDR2 YSYEKL. V was pared by 4 bases and J by 5 bases, with 25 bases between. The CDR3 is 18 amino acids. CDR3: CASSPRPVARDWGDTQYF. The DNA of the CDR3 is TGCGCCAGCAGCCCGCGTCCGGTAGCGCGGGATTGGGGAGATACGCAGTATTTT.

This clonotype has a count of ten or more. The rearrangement joins TRBV2 to TRBJ1-1; TRBD1 matches 9 bases. Per the germline V gene, CDR1 is SNHLY and CDR2 is FYNNEI. This CDR3 has 13 amino acids. V trimming: 7 bases; J trimming: 3 bases; junction bases outside the gene matches: 3. The CDR3 sequence: CASKRTGDTEAFF. The DNA for the CDR3 is TGTGCCAGCAAACGGACAGGGGACACTGAAGCTTTCTTT. Looking up the rest from reference TRBV2 and TRBJ1-1 gives the full variable domain: EPEVTQTPSHQVTQMGQEVILRCVPISNHLYFYWYRQILGQKVEFLVSFYNNEISEKSEIFDDQFSVERPDGSNFTLKIRSTKLEDSAMYFCASKRTGDTEAFFGQGTRLTVV.

Ten or more counts support this clonotype. V and J are TRBV20-1 and TRBJ2-7, with D possibly being TRBD2 (6 bases). Germline loops: CDR1 DFQATT, CDR2 SNEGSKA (reference sequence). The CDR3 is 15 residues long. The V end was cut by 3 bases, the J end by 6 bases, with 21 bases between. CDR3 region: CSASSVKRGSAEQYF. The CDR3 DNA reads TGCAGTGCTAGCTCCGTCAAACGGGGGAGCGCCGAGCAGTACTTC.

The chain has TRBV6-1 and TRBJ1-6; D is uncertain. V was pared by 0 bases and J by 8 bases, with 8 bases between. The germline V gene encodes CDR1 MNHNS and CDR2 SASEGT. The CDR3 is 14 amino acids. Here the CDR3 reads CASSEALGDSPLHF. The CDR3 nucleotides read TGTGCCAGCAGTGAAGCGCTGGGAGATTCACCCCTCCACTTT.

On this clonotype: The germline gene is not matched at one end of the junction; a read error may be the cause. The chain links TRBV6-1 to TRBJ1-5; TRBD1 might be the D (5 bases). Germline lookup yields CDR1 MNHNS and CDR2 SASEGT. This CDR3 is built from 14 residues. The CDR3 DNA follows: TGTGCCAGCAGAGCGGGACCCAGCAAGCAGCCCCAGCATTTT. This gives the protein CASRAGPSKQPQHF.

This chain links TRBV10-3 with TRBJ2-1, with a weak D call TRBD1 (6 bases). The CDR3 is made up of 17 amino acids. The germline V and J ends were trimmed by 8 bases and 0 bases, with 20 bases remaining between them. Germline V gene lookup returns CDR1 ENHRY and CDR2 SYGVKD. The chain's CDR3 is CAISLEFGQSSYNEQFF. CDR3 sequence (DNA): TGTGCCATCTCCTTGGAATTTGGACAGAGCTCCTACAATGAGCAGTTCTTC.

There are many counts of this clonotype. The V and J genes are TRBV11-2 and TRBJ2-1, with 12 bases matching TRBD2. There are 15 residues in the CDR3. V shed 7 bases and J 9 bases; nucleotides not matched to a gene: 10. Per germline, CDR1 SGHAT and CDR2 FQNNGV. This CDR3 reads CASTTRTSGMSEQFF. CDR3 DNA: TGTGCCAGCACTACTCGGACTAGCGGGATGAGTGAGCAGTTCTTC. Using reference TRBV11-2 and TRBJ2-1 for the parts outside the CDR3, the full variable domain is EAGVAQSPRYKIIEKRQSVAFWCNPISGHATLYWYQQILGQGPKLLIQFQNNGVVDDSQLPKDRFSAERLKGVDSTLKIQPAKLEDSAVYLCASTTRTSGMSEQFFGPGTRLTVL.

This clonotype has more than one count but fewer than ten. The chain links TRBV6-1 to TRBJ2-1; D remains unclear. CDR1 is MNHNS and CDR2 is SASEGT in the germline V gene. V dropped 5 bases and J dropped 7 bases, with 9 bases sitting between them. The length of the CDR3 is 12 residues. CDR3 in amino acids: CASSSPFNEQFF. DNA of the CDR3: TGTGCCAGCAGTTCGCCGTTTAATGAGCAGTTCTTC.

This clonotype was detected many times. The rearrangement joins TRBV28 to TRBJ2-7; TRBD2 aligns across 13 bases. This CDR3 has 18 residues. Looked up from germline, CDR1 is MDHEN and CDR2 is SYDVKM. V was pared by 7 bases and J by 4 bases, with 16 bases of the junction left unmatched. CDR3 DNA sequence: TGTGCCAGCAACTCAGGACTAGCGGGAGATCTTATCTTATACGAGCAGTACTTC. Translating gives CASNSGLAGDLILYEQYF.

This clonotype has ten or more counts. The chain is built from TRBV18 and TRBJ2-7; maybe TRBD2 (6 bases). Germline assignment: CDR1 KGHSH and CDR2 LQKENI. The CDR3 runs 15 residues. The V gene lost 5 bases and the J gene lost 2 bases, with 16 bases spanning the gap. The CDR3 here is CASSGPRDFPYEQYF. The CDR3 DNA reads TGTGCCAGCTCAGGGCCCCGGGACTTCCCCTACGAGCAGTACTTC.

This clonotype was detected ten times or more. The chain links TRBV3-1 to TRBJ2-3, with 7 bases fitting TRBD2. V shed 6 bases and J 4 bases; nucleotides not matched to a gene: 10. The CDR3 totals 15 residues. Germline V CDR1 and CDR2: LGHDT, YNNKEL (reference sequence). The CDR3 loop reads CASSPGLGGADTQYF. The DNA for the CDR3 is TGTGCCAGCAGTCCTGGACTAGGCGGGGCAGATACGCAGTATTTT.

This clonotype was found a few times. The genes are TRBV11-1 and TRBJ2-1; 13 bases fit TRBD2. Germline-derived CDR1 and CDR2 are SGHAT and FQDESV (reference sequence). The CDR3 is made up of 17 amino acids. The ends lost 4 bases at V and 2 bases at J; junction bases unmatched: 5. CDR3 loop: CASSSGTSGITYNEQFF. CDR3 in DNA: TGTGCCAGCAGCTCCGGGACTAGCGGGATAACCTACAATGAGCAGTTCTTC. Variable domain in full (rest from reference TRBV11-1 and TRBJ2-1): EAEVAQSPRYKITEKSQAVAFWCDPISGHATLYWYRQILGQGPELLVQFQDESVVDDSQLPKDRFSAERLKGVDSTLKIQPAELGDSAMYLCASSSGTSGITYNEQFFGPGTRLTVL.

This clonotype was seen repeatedly, ten times or more. The genes are TRBV5-1 and TRBJ2-2; 8 bases line up with TRBD2. V was pared by 5 bases and J by 1 base, with 4 bases of the junction left unmatched. The CDR3 is 15 amino acids. Germline CDR1 and CDR2: SGHRS and YFSETQ. The CDR3 is CASREREMNTGELFF. The CDR3 nucleotides read TGCGCCAGCAGAGAGCGGGAGATGAACACCGGGGAGCTGTTTTTT.

This clonotype has a count of ten or more. V gene TRBV7-2 combines with J gene TRBJ2-7; D is unclear. The CDR3 contains 16 residues. Per the germline V gene, CDR1 is SGHTA and CDR2 is FQGNSA. Trimming removed 0 bases from V and 4 bases from J, with 16 bases in between. The CDR3 reads CASSLAGGRLNYEQYF. The CDR3, as DNA: TGTGCCAGCAGCTTAGCAGGTGGCCGACTTAATTACGAGCAGTACTTC.

The chain uses TRBV7-2 and TRBJ2-1, with D unresolved. The germline V gene encodes CDR1 SGHTA and CDR2 FQGNSA. The V end was cut by 1 base, the J end by 8 bases, with 12 bases between. CDR3 length equals 14 residues. The CDR3 region is CASSLGRRLYEQFF. As DNA, the CDR3 is TGTGCCAGCAGCTTAGGTCGACGTTTGTATGAGCAGTTCTTC.

This clonotype was observed at least ten times. V is TRBV4-1 and J is TRBJ2-1; TRBD2 aligns across 8 bases. In germline, CDR1 is MGHRA, CDR2 YSYEKL. V shed 4 bases, J shed 4 bases, and the junction held 9 bases outside the gene matches. This CDR3 is 16 amino acids long. The chain's CDR3 is CASSRAAGGTYNEQFF. The CDR3, as DNA: TGCGCCAGCAGCCGCGCGGCGGGAGGAACGTACAATGAGCAGTTCTTC.

This clonotype was counted at least ten times. The V gene is TRBV2, the J gene TRBJ1-1, with unresolved D. Trimming took 3 bases from V and 5 from J, leaving 7 bases between them. Germline CDR1 is SNHLY and CDR2 is FYNNEI. The CDR3 is 12 amino acids. The DNA of the CDR3 is TGTGCCAGCAGTGACCACGGAACTGAAGCTTTCTTT. It codes for CASSDHGTEAFF.

The sample holds a few counts of this clonotype. V usage is TRBV12-3 or TRBV12-4 and J usage is TRBJ2-3; 8 nucleotides align to TRBD1. Unmatched junction bases numbered 4, after V lost 3 bases and J lost 5 bases. The CDR3 length is 14 residues. Here the CDR3 DNA reads TGTGCCAGCAGTTTCAGGGGGCATGGAGATACGCAGTATTTT. This codes for CASSFRGHGDTQYF.

This clonotype was seen repeatedly, ten times or more. V gene TRBV28 combines with J gene TRBJ1-1; possibly TRBD1 for D (5 bases). V shed 5 bases and J shed 0 bases, with 10 bases lying between them. The CDR3 is 14 amino acids. CDR1 is MDHEN, CDR2 SYDVKM, per germline. The CDR3 DNA follows: TGTGCCAGCAGTCAGGGACGGTTGAACACTGAAGCTTTCTTT. This translates into CASSQGRLNTEAFF.

This clonotype was counted between two and nine times. A much larger clone differs by one base, so this may be a read error. The rearrangement joins TRBV27 to TRBJ2-1, with 14 bases lining up with TRBD2. The germline V gene encodes CDR1 MNHEY and CDR2 SMNVEV (reference sequence). The CDR3 has 15 residues. V lost 6 bases to trimming and J lost 9 bases; unmatched junction nucleotides: 7. The DNA of the CDR3 is TGTGCCAGCAGCTCCGGGACTAGCGGGAGTGCTGAGCAGTTCTTC. This codes for CASSSGTSGSAEQFF.

This clonotype was observed at least ten times. V usage is TRBV29-1 and J usage is TRBJ2-7; D perhaps matches TRBD2 (6 bases). Germline CDR1 is SQVTM and CDR2 is ANQGSEA. V lost 1 base to trimming and J lost 4 bases, with 17 bases between them. The CDR3 contains 15 residues. The CDR3 sequence: CSVEAIQEGRYEQYF. The CDR3 DNA follows: TGCAGCGTTGAAGCCATCCAGGAGGGCCGATACGAGCAGTACTTC.

The chain joins TRBV20-1 to TRBJ2-3, with D possibly TRBD1 on 5 matching bases. This CDR3 spans 15 amino acids. Germline V lookup: CDR1 DFQATT, CDR2 SNEGSKA (reference sequence). Trimming stripped 0 bases from V and 1 base from J, with 11 bases between. This CDR3 is CSAREGRYRTDTQYF. DNA of the CDR3: TGCAGTGCTAGAGAGGGGCGATACCGCACAGATACGCAGTATTTT.

This chain connects TRBV18 to TRBJ2-7, with 8 bases lining up with TRBD1. Germline CDR1 KGHSH, CDR2 LQKENI. J gave up 4 bases and V 3 bases, and 8 bases lay outside the gene matches. The CDR3 has 15 residues. CDR3 in amino acids: CASSPRTGYGYEQYF. Written as DNA, the CDR3 is TGTGCCAGCTCACCCCGGACAGGGTATGGGTACGAGCAGTACTTC.

This clonotype occurred a few times. The chain combines TRBV29-1 with TRBJ2-1, with 7 bases lining up with TRBD1. The CDR3 length is 13 residues. V was pared by 8 bases and J by 2 bases, with 6 bases of the junction left unmatched. Germline V gene data show CDR1 as SQVTM and CDR2 as ANQGSEA. CDR3 sequence reads: CSSEGATYNEQFF. DNA of the CDR3: TGCAGCTCCGAGGGGGCCACCTACAATGAGCAGTTCTTC.

The CDR3 sequence: CASSEADSSYNEQFF. The CDR3 DNA reads as TGTGCCAGCAGCGAAGCGGACAGCTCCTACAATGAGCAGTTCTTC. V and J are TRBV9 and TRBJ2-1; TRBD1 might be the D (6 bases). The CDR3 is 15 amino acids. Germline loops: CDR1 SGDLS, CDR2 YYNGEE. V gave up 3 bases and J gave up 0 bases, with 10 bases separating them. The variable domain in full, with the rest retrieved from reference TRBV9 and TRBJ2-1, is DSGVTQTPKHLITATGQRVTLRCSPRSGDLSVYWYQQSLDQGLQFLIQYYNGEERAKGNILERFSAQQFPDLHSELNLSSLELGDSALYFCASSEADSSYNEQFFGPGTRLTVL.

This clonotype showed up just once. The rearrangement uses TRBV6-2 or TRBV6-3 and TRBJ2-7, with 7 bases matching TRBD2. The V and J ends lost 6 bases and 5 bases, in that order; junction bases with no gene match: 13. The CDR3 covers 15 residues. The germline gives CDR1 MNHEY, CDR2 SVGEGT. The CDR3 DNA reads TGTGCCAGCAGCCTCGGACTAGGAGGTCCAAACGAGCAGTACTTC. This sequence encodes CASSLGLGGPNEQYF.